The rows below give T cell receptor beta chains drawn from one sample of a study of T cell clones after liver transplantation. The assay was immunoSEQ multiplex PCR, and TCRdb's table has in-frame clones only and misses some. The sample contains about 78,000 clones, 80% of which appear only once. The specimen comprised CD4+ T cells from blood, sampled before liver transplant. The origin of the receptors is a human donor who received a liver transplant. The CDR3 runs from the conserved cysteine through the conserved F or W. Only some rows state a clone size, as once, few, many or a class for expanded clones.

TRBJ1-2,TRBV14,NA,CASSQLSPGGDGYTF
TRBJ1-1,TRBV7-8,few,CASKRSRGTSNTEAFF
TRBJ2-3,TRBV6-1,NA,CASSLSGTTDTQYF
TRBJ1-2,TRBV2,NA,CASSEQGVGYGYTF
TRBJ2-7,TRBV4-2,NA,CASSQESGQGHEQYF
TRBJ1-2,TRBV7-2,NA,CASRNSGTANYGYTF
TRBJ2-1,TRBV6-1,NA,CASSGTSGRSYNEQFF
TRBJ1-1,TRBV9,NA,CASSVNNLGTEAFF
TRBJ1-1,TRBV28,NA,CASFLRGTAFF
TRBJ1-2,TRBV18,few,CASSPLAGEGYTF
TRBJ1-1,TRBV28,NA,CASSLVRPTEAFF
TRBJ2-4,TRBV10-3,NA,CAISDSTSGRYF
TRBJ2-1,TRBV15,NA,CATSSRLAGGRDEQFF
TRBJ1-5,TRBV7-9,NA,CASSSTETQPQHF
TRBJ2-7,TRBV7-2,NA,CASSPRLAGGYDEQYF
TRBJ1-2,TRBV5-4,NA,CASSSFTGPYYGYTF
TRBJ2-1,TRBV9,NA,CASSEGLAGYNEQFF
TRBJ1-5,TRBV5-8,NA,CASSSDGTRNQPQHF
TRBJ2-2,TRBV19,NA,CASSATTGATGELFF
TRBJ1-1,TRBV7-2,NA,CAGGTAMNTEAFF
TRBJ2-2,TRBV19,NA,CASSIGFAGWTGELFF
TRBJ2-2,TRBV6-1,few,CASSRNPDSTGELFF
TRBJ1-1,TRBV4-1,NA,CASSRAQGQVLGEAFF
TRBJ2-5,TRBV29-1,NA,CSGGGILQETQYF
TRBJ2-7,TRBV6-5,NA,CASSYSISGSYEQYF
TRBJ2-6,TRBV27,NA,CASSRRGGLSGANVLTF
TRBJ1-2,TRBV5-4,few,CASSLGGNYGYTF
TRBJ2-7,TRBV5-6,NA,CASSSKLRLPETYEQYF
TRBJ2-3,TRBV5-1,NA,CASSSWTVSTDTQYF
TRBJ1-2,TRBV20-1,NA,CSVWGEYGYTF